The clone carrying this TCR beta chain has ten or more counts. Its antigen is not known. This specimen comes from a study of blood T cells in healthy people across ages. Next came a second PCR, run for about 7 to 12 cycles, which used a sample-barcoded 5' primer along with a J-beta primer mix. MiXCR was run by TCRdb on the 5' RACE reads, yielding one entry per CDR3 protein. In the table there are some 640,000 distinct CDR3 sequences, 25% to 35% of which are singletons. Study-wide points: Both naive CD4+ cell counts and diversity were greater in long-lived donors than in aged donors.

V lost 6 bases, J lost 5 bases, and 20 bases lay in between. CDR3 length: 15 residues. Germline CDR1 LGHDT, CDR2 YNNKEL (reference sequence). The chain recombines TRBV3-1 with TRBJ2-7; weak D call: TRBD1 (6 bases). This TCR was recovered from a woman older than 75 in good health. Source material: blood. The CDR3 here is CASRNRDNKKHEQYF. DNA of the CDR3: TGTGCCAGCAGGAACCGGGACAACAAGAAACACGAGCAGTACTTC.